This passage covers 12 T cell receptor beta chains from one sample sequenced in a study of T cell responses to AZD1222 COVID-19 vaccine (dated by TCRdb to about 2021). To prepare the library, the immunoSEQ multiplex PCR assay was applied. The clones in this table, taken by TCRdb from immuneACCESS, are in-frame only. Not every clone is retained; where verified, under half of the shortfall comes from an unresolved V gene, and the cause of the rest is unknown. The sample contains 150,000 or so clones, about 90% of them found a single time. The ten biggest clones cover 1.5% to 2% of the sample. Read against the paper, the sample's time point label means: baseline before first vaccination. The source material was peripheral blood, sampled on day 0 of AZD1222 vaccination. These receptors all come from an adult in good health.

CDR3 DNA: TGCAGCGGTTGGACAGGGGTGGTCACAGATACGCAGTATTTT. It is translated as CSGWTGVVTDTQYF. The genes are TRBV29-1 and TRBJ2-3, with 9 bases that match TRBD1. The CDR3 spans 14 residues. The ends lost 7 bases at V and 2 bases at J; junction bases unmatched: 7. The germline V gene has CDR1 SQVTM and CDR2 ANQGSEA.

The rearrangement joins TRBV24-1 to TRBJ2-2, with D perhaps matching TRBD1 (6 bases). Germline lookup yields CDR1 KGHDR and CDR2 SFDVKD. This CDR3 is 15 amino acids long. V lost 4 bases to trimming and J lost 7 bases, with 15 bases between them. The CDR3 here is CATSEGHPRGGELFF. The CDR3 nucleotides are TGTGCCACCAGTGAGGGACACCCCAGAGGCGGGGAGCTGTTTTTT.

This clone appeared once. The gene calls are TRBV6-6 and TRBJ2-7, with 9 bases that match TRBD2. Germline-derived CDR1 and CDR2 are MNHNY and SVGAGI (reference sequence). This CDR3 contains 16 residues. V shed 0 bases and J 3 bases; nucleotides not matched to a gene: 6. As DNA, the CDR3 is TGTGCCAGCAGTTACTCCGCTAGCGGGGCTAACTACGAGCAGTACTTC. Its protein is CASSYSASGANYEQYF.

The J gene is TRBJ1-1, the V gene TRBV4-1; 8 bases match TRBD1. CDR3 length: 17 amino acids. Losses at the gene ends were 1 base for V and 3 bases for J; bases not matched to a gene: 10. Germline CDR1 reads MGHRA; CDR2 reads YSYEKL. The CDR3 nucleotides are TGCGCCAGCAGCCAAGGCATTCTAGACAGGGGATACACTGAAGCTTTCTTT. Its translation is CASSQGILDRGYTEAFF.

The V call is TRBV7-2, the J call TRBJ2-3, with 11 nucleotides matching TRBD2. This CDR3 comprises 15 residues. Germline CDR1 SGHTA, CDR2 FQGNSA. After removal of 5 bases from V and 6 bases from J, the junction contained 7 bases not matched to a gene. The CDR3 DNA is TGTGCCAGCAGCCAGACTAGCGGGGTGGGGGATACGCAGTATTTT. It encodes CASSQTSGVGDTQYF.

The gene calls are TRBV18 and TRBJ2-5; D uncertain. Germline-derived CDR1 and CDR2 are KGHSH and LQKENI. The CDR3 extends over 14 amino acids. The V and J ends lost 2 bases and 1 base respectively, with 8 bases between them. CDR3 sequence (DNA): TGTGCCAGCTCACCAGGTGGGGTCCAAGAGACCCAGTACTTC. Its translation: CASSPGGVQETQYF.

This chain links TRBV27 with TRBJ1-1; D unclear. The length of the CDR3 is 14 residues. The V gene lost 0 bases and the J gene lost 4 bases, with 9 bases spanning the gap. CDR1 and CDR2 from the germline V gene are MNHEY and SMNVEV (reference sequence). CDR3 residues: CASSLSMVSTEAFF. CDR3 sequence (DNA): TGTGCCAGCAGTTTATCGATGGTTTCCACTGAAGCTTTCTTT.

The J gene is TRBJ2-5, the V gene TRBV10-3; the D gene is possibly TRBD2 (5 bases). Trimming removed 3 bases from V and 0 bases from J, with 11 bases in between. This CDR3 is 15 amino acids long. Germline CDR1 is ENHRY and CDR2 is SYGVKD. The CDR3 is CAISEGSGNQETQYF. CDR3 DNA sequence: TGTGCCATCAGTGAAGGGTCGGGGAACCAAGAGACCCAGTACTTC.

This clone was detected only once. The chain employs TRBV3-1 (or the pseudogene TRBV3-2) and TRBJ2-7; D tentatively reads TRBD1 or TRBD2 (5 bases each). The V gene lost 1 base and the J gene lost 5 bases, with 9 bases spanning the gap. Germline V gene lookup returns CDR1 LGHDT and CDR2 YNNKEL (reference sequence). This CDR3 contains 13 residues. CDR3 region: CASSQGQRNEQYF. DNA for the CDR3: TGTGCCAGCAGCCAAGGACAGCGGAACGAGCAGTACTTC.

The rearrangement joins TRBV18 to TRBJ1-2, with a possible D match to TRBD1 (5 bases). With 0 bases removed from V and 9 bases from J, the gap between germline ends came to 14 bases. CDR3 length: 14 amino acids. The germline V gene has CDR1 KGHSH and CDR2 LQKENI. The CDR3: CASSPPGQGLSYTF. For the CDR3, the DNA is TGTGCCAGCTCACCACCAGGGCAGGGTCTGAGCTACACCTTC.

V is TRBV30 and J is TRBJ1-2, with D maybe TRBD1 (5 bases). Trimming removed 2 bases from V and 9 bases from J, with 16 bases in between. CDR3 length equals 13 residues. Germline CDR1 reads GTSNPN; CDR2 reads SVGIG (reference sequence). The CDR3 DNA sequence: TGTGCCTGGAGTTCTAGGACACTAGCTCGCTACACCTTC. Translating it yields CAWSSRTLARYTF.

The chain recombines TRBV4-3 with TRBJ2-6, with 8 nucleotides matching TRBD1. The trim removed 5 bases at V and 4 bases at J, leaving 7 bases unmatched. CDR1 is LGHNA, CDR2 YSLEER, per germline. This CDR3 is 16 amino acids long. The CDR3 here is CASSAQGASGANVLTF. CDR3 nucleotides: TGCGCCAGCAGCGCCCAGGGGGCATCAGGGGCCAACGTCCTGACTTTC.